These 16 T cell receptor beta chains came from one sample sequenced in a study of Graves' ophthalmopathy and Graves' hyperthyroidism. The TCR beta CDR3 regions underwent amplification from RNA transcripts. HTBI-primed RT-PCR formed the first round, and a multiplex PCR formed the second. TCRdb fed the multiplex PCR reads into MiXCR, producing one record per CDR3 protein. Of roughly 610,000 distinct CDR3 sequences in the sample, around a fifth are singletons; the top ten hold more than 5.5%. Source material: peripheral blood. All receptors derive from a woman between 18 and 30 years old with stable Graves' hyperthyroidism. Some clones in this sample may be carry-over from other donors' samples.

This clonotype was observed a handful of times. The CDR3, as DNA: TGTGCCAGCAGTTACTCCTGGACAGGCCAAGAGACCCAGTACTTC. Translation: CASSYSWTGQETQYF. The V call is TRBV6-2 or TRBV6-3, the J call TRBJ2-5; 7 bases align to TRBD1. Germline V gene sequence: CDR1 MNHEY, CDR2 SVGEGT. The CDR3 consists of 15 residues. V lost 0 bases and J lost 1; bases outside the gene matches: 2.

As regards this clonotype: As the CDR3 is not closed by the conserved phenylalanine or tryptophan, this likely results from a read error. The DNA is omitted, as the CDR3 cannot be located on it reliably, and the CDR3 follows TCRdb's listing. The chain uses TRBV12-3 or TRBV12-4 and TRBJ1-2. The CDR3 is 15 amino acids long, termini counted. The CDR3 reads CASSEGNGGSYGYSV.

Only a few counts were recorded for this clonotype. The chain links TRBV29-1 to TRBJ2-7, with 9 bases fitting TRBD1. V trimming: 3 bases; J trimming: 10 bases; junction bases outside the gene matches: 13. This CDR3 region has 14 residues. CDR1 and CDR2 (germline): SQVTM, ANQGSEA. CDR3 bases: TGCAGCGTTGATTGGGACAGGGATGTTGGGATACAGTACTTC. It codes for CSVDWDRDVGIQYF.

This clonotype was seen ten or more times. The J gene is TRBJ1-1, the V gene TRBV10-1; D is possibly TRBD1 (5 bases). The CDR3 extends over 13 amino acids. V was shortened by 4 bases and J by 6 bases, with 12 bases between the two germline ends. Germline CDR1 and CDR2: WNHNN and SYGVQD (reference sequence). The CDR3 DNA sequence: TGCGCCAGCAGTGGGCAGGGTTTGGCTGAAGCTTTCTTT. It translates to CASSGQGLAEAFF.

CDR3 amino acids: CASSPLDRDTEAFF. As DNA, the CDR3 is TGTGCCAGCAGTCCCCTGGACAGGGACACTGAAGCTTTCTTT. The rearrangement links TRBV27 to TRBJ1-1; 8 positions agree with TRBD1. Losses at the gene ends were 5 bases for V and 3 bases for J; bases not matched to a gene: 5. The germline V gene encodes CDR1 MNHEY and CDR2 SMNVEV (reference sequence). The CDR3 is 14 residues long.

This clonotype was counted at least ten times. The chain has TRBV15 and TRBJ2-2, with no clear D. Germline CDR1 is LNHNV and CDR2 is YYDKDF (reference sequence). Trimming took 0 bases from V and 3 from J, leaving 8 bases between them. This CDR3 has 15 amino acids. CDR3 bases: TGTGCCACCAGCAGAGATCTTGTGTACACCGGGGAGCTGTTTTTT. Translated, it gives CATSRDLVYTGELFF.

V is TRBV12-5 and J is TRBJ2-7; D unclear. Trimming took off 6 bases at V and 1 base at J, with 10 bases between the two ends. CDR1 is LGHNT, CDR2 FRNRAP, per germline. The CDR3 is made up of 13 amino acids. The CDR3 sequence: CASGAQVSYEQYF. The CDR3 DNA follows: TGTGCTAGTGGGGCTCAGGTGTCCTACGAGCAGTACTTC.

This clonotype was counted between two and nine times. A much larger clone is a single base away; this may be a read error. V gene TRBV6-1 combines with J gene TRBJ2-7, with 7 bases fitting TRBD2. V lost 5 bases and J lost 3; bases outside the gene matches: 4. CDR3 length: 13 residues. Germline CDR1 is MNHNS and CDR2 is SASEGT. CDR3 in DNA: TGTGCCAGCAGTCGGGGGGACTACTACGAGCAGTACTTC. Translation gives CASSRGDYYEQYF.

The chain uses TRBV9 and TRBJ2-7, with unresolved D. V shed 0 bases and J shed 2 bases, with 9 bases lying between them. The CDR3 contains 14 residues. The germline CDR1 and CDR2 sequences are SGDLS and YYNGEE. The CDR3 DNA sequence: TGTGCCAGCAGCGTAGGTATAATGCCCTACGAGCAGTACTTC. It translates to CASSVGIMPYEQYF.

This clonotype appeared a few times. The chain employs TRBV20-1 and TRBJ2-5; D assignment may be TRBD1 or TRBD2 (5 bases each). The germline V and J ends were trimmed by 3 bases and 4 bases, with 12 bases remaining between them. This CDR3 contains 13 residues. CDR1 and CDR2 (germline): DFQATT, SNEGSKA (reference sequence). The CDR3 nucleotides read TGCAGTGCTAGCGGGGCGCCCCCAGAGACCCAGTACTTC. It codes for CSASGAPPETQYF.

This clonotype was detected many times. The rearrangement uses TRBV11-2 and TRBJ1-1, with 7 positions matching TRBD1. The V and J ends lost 5 bases and 1 base, in that order; junction bases with no gene match: 4. The CDR3 totals 14 residues. Germline V lookup: CDR1 SGHAT, CDR2 FQNNGV. CDR3 sequence (DNA): TGTGCCAGCAGCGTGGGACAGACGAACACTGAAGCTTTCTTT. It yields the protein CASSVGQTNTEAFF.

The chain has TRBV18 and TRBJ1-1, with 9 positions matching TRBD1. The CDR3 is 14 residues long. Germline CDR1 KGHSH, CDR2 LQKENI. Trimming took 5 bases from V and 11 from J; bases not matched to a gene: 12. The CDR3 is CASSLGGTGNFAFF. The CDR3 DNA reads as TGTGCCAGCTCATTAGGCGGGACAGGGAATTTTGCTTTCTTT. The full variable domain, its missing parts supplied by reference TRBV18 and TRBJ1-1, is NAGVMQNPRHLVRRRGQEARLRCSPMKGHSHVYWYRQLPEEGLKFMVYLQKENIIDESGMPKERFSAEFPKEGPSILRIQQVVRGDSAAYFCASSLGGTGNFAFFGQGTRLTVV.

Many counts were recorded for this clonotype. The V gene is TRBV6-1, the J gene TRBJ1-2; TRBD1 agrees at 8 bases. Per the germline V gene, CDR1 is MNHNS and CDR2 is SASEGT. The J segment lost 3 bases and the V segment lost 6 bases, leaving 15 bases of the junction unmatched. CDR3 size: 17 residues. CDR3 sequence reads: CASSLDRDTSGYYGYTF. The CDR3 DNA reads TGTGCCAGCAGCTTGGACAGGGATACAAGTGGTTACTATGGCTACACCTTC.

In this sample, this clonotype turned up many times. The CDR3 bases are TGTGCCAGCAGAGGACAGCTAACGACCGGGGAGCTGTTTTTT. Its protein is CASRGQLTTGELFF. This chain links TRBV12-3 or TRBV12-4 with TRBJ2-2, with a tentative D call TRBD1 (6 bases). CDR3 length: 14 amino acids. Trimming removed 6 bases at V and 5 bases at J, with 13 bases between.

This chain connects TRBV20-1 to TRBJ2-5, with TRBD1 matching over 7 bases. V lost 1 base and J lost 1; bases outside the gene matches: 3. CDR3 length equals 14 residues. In germline, CDR1 is DFQATT, CDR2 SNEGSKA (reference sequence). The CDR3 loop is CSARARTGQETQYF. The CDR3 nucleotides read TGCAGTGCTAGAGCCCGGACAGGCCAAGAGACCCAGTACTTC.

This clonotype was recorded at least ten times. The chain recombines TRBV6-2 or TRBV6-3 with TRBJ2-7; tentatively, D is TRBD1 (6 bases). Germline V CDR1 and CDR2: MNHEY, SVGEGT. V was pared by 6 bases and J by 3 bases, with 21 bases between. This CDR3 has 16 amino acids. The CDR3 here is CASSFYGTRTFYEQYF. As DNA, the CDR3 is TGTGCCAGCAGCTTTTACGGGACACGGACCTTCTACGAGCAGTACTTC.